One and the same sample provided the 10 T cell receptor beta chains below, sequenced in a study of T cells in Graves' hyperthyroidism and ophthalmopathy (dated 2019 in TCRdb). Libraries were made using multiplex PCR. The listed sequencing device is Illumina HiSeq 2000. The TCR beta CDR3 regions were amplified from the RNA transcripts. For the first round of RT-PCR on the TCR CDR3, the HTBI primer set was used together with the Qiagen OneStep RT-PCR kit. The public reads were run again by TCRdb, first through fastp at Q25 and then through MiXCR, and only productive beta chains were kept. Rows with a matching CDR3 protein are joined into one entry that keeps the most common DNA and genes. The table for this sample lists about 290,000 distinct CDR3 sequences; approximately 14% of them were counted only once. 7.9% of the sample is taken by the ten largest. The specimen sequenced was blood. The source is a woman aged 40 to 50 with Graves' hyperthyroidism.

The table lists this clonotype with many counts. The chain is built from TRBV5-1 and TRBJ2-2, with unresolved D. V lost 0 bases to trimming and J lost 0 bases, with 3 bases between them. Germline V lookup: CDR1 SGHRS, CDR2 YFSETQ. The CDR3 covers 14 residues. In DNA form, the CDR3 reads TGCGCCAGCAGCTTGGGTTCGAACACCGGGGAGCTGTTTTTT. This sequence encodes CASSLGSNTGELFF.

Note on this clonotype: An end of the junction does not agree with germline; a read error may underlie this. The chain combines TRBV11-3 with TRBJ2-6; 7 bases fit TRBD1. The germline gives CDR1 SGHNT, CDR2 YENEEA. The CDR3 has 15 amino acids. Here the CDR3 DNA reads TGTGCCGGCAGCGCACAGGGGACTGGGGCCAACGTCCTGACTTTC. Protein sequence: CAGSAQGTGANVLTF. The variable domain in full, with the rest retrieved from reference TRBV11-3 and TRBJ2-6, is EAGVVQSPRYKIIEKKQPVAFWCNPISGHNTLYWYLQNLGQGPELLIRYENEEAVDDSQLPKDRFSAERLKGVDSTLKIQPAELGDSAVYLCAGSAQGTGANVLTFGAGSRLTVL.

This clonotype was counted many times. The CDR3 DNA is TGTGCCAGCAGTCCCCTTTCCGGACAAGGTTCCTACGAGCAGTACTTC. Translated, it gives CASSPLSGQGSYEQYF. The rearrangement joins TRBV6-2 or TRBV6-3 to TRBJ2-7; D perhaps matches TRBD1 (5 bases). Germline lookup yields CDR1 MNHEY and CDR2 SVGEGT. The CDR3 is made up of 16 amino acids. The V and J ends lost 5 bases and 1 base respectively, with 18 bases between them.

This clonotype was seen ten or more times. The chain combines TRBV2 with TRBJ2-2; D not resolved. Germline assignment: CDR1 SNHLY and CDR2 FYNNEI. The CDR3 has 15 amino acids. Deletions cut 4 bases from V and 0 bases from J, with 9 bases between. The CDR3 loop reads CASSVMTSNTGELFF. The CDR3 DNA sequence: TGTGCCAGCAGTGTAATGACATCGAACACCGGGGAGCTGTTTTTT.

This clonotype was detected many times. This chain links TRBV7-9 with TRBJ1-2; D ambiguous. Between the trimmed V and J ends, which lost 5 bases and 4 bases, there was a span of 14 bases. The CDR3 has 14 residues. Germline V gives CDR1 SEHNR, CDR2 FQNEAQ (reference sequence). The CDR3 reads CASSPPLFGYGYTF. The DNA for the CDR3 is TGTGCCAGCAGCCCGCCTCTATTCGGCTATGGCTACACCTTC.

This clonotype was counted ten times or more. V usage is TRBV12-3 or TRBV12-4 and J usage is TRBJ2-5; D gene ambiguous. Trimming left V 3 bases short and J 0 bases short, with 11 bases between. The CDR3 has 15 residues. CDR3 sequence reads: CASSLTLRYQETQYF. DNA for the CDR3: TGTGCCAGCAGTTTGACCCTCAGGTACCAAGAGACCCAGTACTTC.

There are a few counts of this clonotype. The chain is built from TRBV18 and TRBJ2-7; the match to TRBD1 covers 8 bases. This CDR3 contains 14 residues. J gave up 1 base and V 3 bases, and 2 bases lay outside the gene matches. CDR1 is KGHSH, CDR2 LQKENI, per germline. CDR3 amino acids: CASSPRDRSYEQYF. CDR3 nucleotides: TGTGCCAGCTCACCCCGGGACAGGTCCTACGAGCAGTACTTC.

This clonotype occurred many times. This chain links TRBV7-9 with TRBJ1-3; D is ambiguous. This CDR3 is built from 12 residues. V lost 6 bases and J lost 4, with 7 bases in between. From germline, CDR1 is SEHNR and CDR2 FQNEAQ (reference sequence). CDR3 DNA sequence: TGTGCCAGCAGTCTACGAGGAAACACCATATATTTT. It encodes CASSLRGNTIYF.

Ten or more counts support this clonotype. V gene TRBV19 combines with J gene TRBJ1-2, with D maybe TRBD1 (6 bases). Germline lookup yields CDR1 LNHDA and CDR2 SQIVND (reference sequence). V lost 7 bases to trimming and J lost 7 bases, with 13 bases between them. This CDR3 region has 12 residues. The CDR3: CASTSDRFGYTF. CDR3 sequence (DNA): TGTGCCAGTACCTCGGACAGATTTGGCTACACCTTC.

This clonotype was counted ten times or more. J is TRBJ2-1 and V is TRBV11-2, with D tentatively TRBD2 (5 bases). Germline CDR1 SGHAT, CDR2 FQNNGV. Trimming took 7 bases from V and 7 from J, leaving 17 bases between them. This CDR3 region has 14 residues. The CDR3 nucleotides are TGTGCCAGCATCAGAGGGCCTGAAAGGAATGAGCAGTTCTTC. Residues: CASIRGPERNEQFF.